Below, one TCR beta chain is given with its context. The germline gives CDR1 SGHRS, CDR2 YFSETQ. With V trimmed by 4 bases and J by 1 base, 3 bases remained unmatched. This CDR3 has 15 amino acids. The data are from a study of technical replicates of blood from a handful of donors. Data came from immunoSEQ multiplex PCR; TCRdb stores just in-frame clones and leaves some out. Counted here are tens of thousands of clones, approximately 96% occurring once; the ten biggest clones make up under 0.2%. This chain uses TRBV5-1 with TRBJ2-5; TRBD1 aligns across 11 bases. Sequencing was done on a sample of T cells isolated from PBMCs. This clonotype was sampled from a human donor in good health. CDR3 sequence reads: CASSPGTGGQETQYF. CDR3 DNA: TGCGCCAGCAGCCCGGGGACAGGGGGCCAAGAGACCCAGTACTTC.